A single sample is the source of the 31 T cell receptor beta chains below, sequenced in a study of molecular identifiers for immune sequencing clone quantification. TCRdb called the PCR reads again in MiXCR, with one record for every CDR3 protein. The table records under 9,500 distinct CDR3 sequences, 35% of them present only once. Sequencing used naive CD8+ T cells from blood, with Jurkat cell RNA spiked in. Subset noted: FACS-sorted CD8+CD4-CCR7+CD45RA+ naive T cells. These receptors came from a human donor in good health. Some libraries in this study had Jurkat cell RNA spiked in.

The genes are TRBV4-3 and TRBJ2-5, with a possible D match to TRBD1 (6 bases). Trimming took off 5 bases at V and 1 base at J, with 14 bases between the two ends. This CDR3 is 15 amino acids long. The germline V gene encodes CDR1 LGHNA and CDR2 YSLEER. CDR3 loop: CASSKVDSPQETQYF. CDR3 coding DNA: TGCGCCAGCAGCAAAGTGGACAGCCCCCAAGAGACCCAGTACTTC.

A remark on this clonotype: Being one base from a much bigger clone, this may be a read error. V is TRBV20-1 and J is TRBJ2-2; possibly TRBD1 for D (8 bases). Germline CDR1 DFQATT, CDR2 SNEGSKA (reference sequence). V lost 5 bases and J 6 bases, leaving 13 bases between the germline ends. CDR3 size: 13 residues. DNA of the CDR3: TGCAGTGCTCAAACAGGGGGGGCCGGGGAGCTGTTTTTT. Its protein is CSAQTGGAGELFF.

This clonotype was counted only a few times. J is TRBJ2-2 and V is TRBV4-3; either TRBD1 or TRBD2 may fit D (5 bases each). Germline values: CDR1 LGHNA, CDR2 YSLEER. This CDR3 contains 15 residues. Trimming cost V 3 bases and J 2 bases, with 10 bases left between them. The CDR3 coding sequence is TGCGCCAGCAGCCAGTGGGGGACCAACACCGGGGAGCTGTTTTTT. This translates into CASSQWGTNTGELFF.

In its sample, this clonotype was seen a few times. This rearrangement joins TRBV6-2 or TRBV6-3 to TRBJ2-6; D unresolved. This CDR3 comprises 15 residues. V was trimmed by 5 bases and J by 4 bases, leaving 12 bases between them. Germline lookup yields CDR1 MNHEY and CDR2 SVGEGT. The CDR3 sequence is CASSLMLRGANVLTF. The CDR3 bases are TGTGCCAGCAGTCTAATGTTGAGAGGGGCCAACGTCCTGACTTTC.

This rearrangement joins TRBV25-1 to TRBJ1-5; 7 nucleotides line up with TRBD1. The CDR3 length is 13 residues. The trim removed 10 bases at V and 6 bases at J, leaving 9 bases unmatched. The germline V gene encodes CDR1 MGHDK and CDR2 SYGVNS. CDR3 in DNA: TGTGCCACCTCAGACAGGGTTGGTCAGCCCCAGCATTTT. Protein: CATSDRVGQPQHF.

This clonotype has only a few counts. The chain has TRBV4-3 and TRBJ1-5; D uncertain. Germline CDR1 is LGHNA and CDR2 is YSLEER. Trimming took off 0 bases at V and 6 bases at J, with 12 bases between the two ends. The CDR3 consists of 15 residues. CDR3 sequence reads: CASSQDDLWGQPQHF. CDR3 DNA sequence: TGCGCCAGCAGCCAAGATGACCTTTGGGGTCAGCCCCAGCATTTT.

In this sample, this clonotype is medium-sized. The rearrangement links TRBV7-9 to TRBJ2-1; D is unclear. V was pared by 6 bases and J by 8 bases, with 11 bases between. CDR3 length: 12 residues. Germline assignment: CDR1 SEHNR and CDR2 FQNEAQ (reference sequence). CDR3 sequence reads: CASRIVEDEQFF. In DNA, the CDR3 is TGTGCCAGCAGGATAGTAGAGGATGAGCAGTTCTTC. The full variable domain, in which reference TRBV7-9 and TRBJ2-1 provide the parts outside the CDR3, is DTGVSQNPRHKITKRGQNVTFRCDPISEHNRLYWYRQTLGQGPEFLTYFQNEAQLEKSRLLSDRFSAERPKGSFSTLEIQRTEQGDSAMYLCASRIVEDEQFFGPGTRLTVL.

This clonotype was seen more than once but under ten times. The rearrangement joins TRBV5-8 to TRBJ2-1, with TRBD2 identical over 7 bases. This CDR3 is built from 15 residues. Germline V CDR1 and CDR2: SGHTS, YDEGEE. J gave up 9 bases and V 0 bases, and 9 bases lay outside the gene matches. CDR3 DNA: TGTGCCAGCAGCTTGGACTGGGGAGGGCTGGGTGAGCAGTTCTTC. Its protein product is CASSLDWGGLGEQFF.

The CDR3 nucleotides are TGCGCCAGCAGTGAAGGCACAGATACGCAGTATTTT. It is translated as CASSEGTDTQYF. V gene TRBV10-1 combines with J gene TRBJ2-3; D gene unclear. Germline V lookup: CDR1 WNHNN, CDR2 SYGVQD (reference sequence). The CDR3 consists of 12 residues. The V end lost 3 bases, the J end lost 1 base, and 2 bases lay between the germline ends.

The CDR3 spells CASSVLGINDEQYF. As DNA, the CDR3 is TGTGCCAGCAGCGTACTCGGGATAAACGACGAGCAGTACTTC. The rearrangement uses TRBV9 and TRBJ2-7, with a possible D match to TRBD2 (5 bases). The CDR3 is made up of 14 amino acids. The V end lost 1 base, the J end lost 5 bases, and 13 bases lay between the germline ends. Germline assignment: CDR1 SGDLS and CDR2 YYNGEE.

This sequence joins TRBV7-8 and TRBJ1-4; TRBD1 matches 9 bases. Germline lookup yields CDR1 SGHVS and CDR2 FQNEAQ. V gave up 1 base and J gave up 7 bases; unmatched junction bases: 10. This CDR3 spans 17 amino acids. The CDR3 DNA follows: TGTGCCAGCAGCTTAGAGGCCTCCGGGACAGGGAGTGAAAAACTGTTTTTT. It specifies CASSLEASGTGSEKLFF. Full variable domain (rest looked up from reference TRBV7-8 and TRBJ1-4): GAGVSQSPRYKVAKRGQDVALRCDPISGHVSLFWYQQALGQGPEFLTYFQNEAQLDKSGLPSDRFFAERPEGSVSTLKIQRTQQEDSAVYLCASSLEASGTGSEKLFFGSGTQLSVL.

This clonotype was counted between two and nine times. The chain couples TRBV24-1 to TRBJ2-1; tentative D call: TRBD1 (5 bases). The CDR3 length is 15 residues. V was shortened by 1 base and J by 8 bases, with 14 bases between the two germline ends. CDR1 KGHDR and CDR2 SFDVKD come from the germline V gene. CDR3 in amino acids: CATSDFWAGSDEQFF. For the CDR3, the DNA is TGTGCCACCAGTGATTTCTGGGCAGGGTCGGATGAGCAGTTCTTC.

This rearrangement joins TRBV27 to TRBJ1-1; D call uncertain. This CDR3 has 14 amino acids. Trimming took 5 bases from V and 6 from J, leaving 16 bases between them. Germline values: CDR1 MNHEY, CDR2 SMNVEV (reference sequence). CDR3 amino acids: CASSDQHDPSEAFF. The CDR3 DNA follows: TGTGCCAGCAGTGACCAACACGACCCCTCTGAAGCTTTCTTT.

For this clonotype: Sequence at one end of the junction differs from germline and may be a read error. The chain uses TRBV6-2 or TRBV6-3 and TRBJ1-5; no definite D call. From germline, CDR1 is MNHEY and CDR2 SVGEGT. This CDR3 contains 15 residues. The CDR3 nucleotides are TGTGCCAGCAGCTATTCCCAGGAGAGCAATCGGCCCCAGCATTTT. Its translation is CASSYSQESNRPQHF.

In this sample, this clonotype turned up once. At one boundary the junction diverges from the germline segment, which might be a read error. V gene TRBV14 combines with J gene TRBJ2-7, with 7 bases identical to TRBD1. The CDR3 length is 14 residues. In germline, CDR1 is SGHDN, CDR2 FVKESK. DNA for the CDR3: TGTGCCAGCAGCCAAATAGACAGGGTCTACGAGCAGAACTTC. Protein product: CASSQIDRVYEQNF.

This sequence joins TRBV10-2 and TRBJ2-3; TRBD1 aligns across 11 bases. This CDR3 region has 18 residues. Germline loops: CDR1 WSHSY, CDR2 SAAADI. The junction had 11 bases not matched to a gene; V was cut back by 6 bases and J by 0 bases. This chain's CDR3 is CASRPRDRGAYSTDTQYF. DNA of the CDR3: TGCGCCAGCAGGCCCCGGGACAGGGGGGCCTATAGCACAGATACGCAGTATTTT.

This clonotype is classed as medium-sized (0.01 to 0.1%). The CDR3 bases are TGTGCCAGCAGCTTAGGCCAGGGGGTCTACGAGCAGTACTTC. As protein: CASSLGQGVYEQYF. V is TRBV7-2 and J is TRBJ2-7; the match to TRBD1 covers 7 bases. The V segment lost 1 base and the J segment 3 bases; nucleotides outside the gene matches: 3. Per the germline V gene, CDR1 is SGHTA and CDR2 is FQGNSA. This CDR3 contains 14 residues.

The chain employs TRBV5-4 and TRBJ2-7, with TRBD1 as a possible D gene (5 bases). V shed 4 bases and J shed 2 bases, with 13 bases lying between them. The CDR3 is made up of 14 amino acids. Germline V gene sequence: CDR1 SGHNT, CDR2 YYREEE (reference sequence). The DNA for the CDR3 is TGTGCCAGCAGCGGGGCTTCCCCCACCTACGAGCAGTACTTC. The encoded protein is CASSGASPTYEQYF.

The rearrangement links TRBV19 to TRBJ2-2, with 9 bases identical to TRBD2. Germline-derived CDR1 and CDR2 are LNHDA and SQIVND (reference sequence). The CDR3 has 16 residues. V shed 3 bases and J 5 bases; nucleotides not matched to a gene: 7. The CDR3 DNA reads TGTGCCAGTAGTATCTGGAGCGGGAGGACGACCGGGGAGCTGTTTTTT. It encodes CASSIWSGRTTGELFF.

This clonotype has just a few counts. The CDR3 spells CASGSGTGELFF. DNA for the CDR3: TGTGCCAGCGGAAGTGGCACCGGGGAGCTGTTTTTT. This chain joins TRBV3-1 and TRBJ2-2; D is undetermined. V was clipped by 8 bases and J by 4 bases, with 8 bases between them. The germline V gene encodes CDR1 LGHDT and CDR2 YNNKEL (reference sequence). The CDR3 has 12 amino acids.

Turning to this clonotype: A much larger clone lies one base from this, so it may be a read error. The CDR3 region has the DNA TGTGTCAGCAGCCGGTGGGCCAATCAGCCCCAGCATTTT. Its protein product is CVSSRWANQPQHF. This chain links TRBV14 with TRBJ1-5; D remains ambiguous. This CDR3 spans 13 amino acids. The germline gives CDR1 SGHDN, CDR2 FVKESK.

J is TRBJ2-3 and V is TRBV27; 8 bases align to TRBD1. CDR3 length: 16 amino acids. The germline CDR1 and CDR2 sequences are MNHEY and SMNVEV (reference sequence). V trimming: 1 base; J trimming: 2 bases; junction bases outside the gene matches: 5. The CDR3 DNA is TGTGCCAGCAGTTTATTATACAGGGGGTTCACAGATACGCAGTATTTT. Translated, it gives CASSLLYRGFTDTQYF.

This clonotype was counted between two and nine times. The V gene is TRBV12-3 or TRBV12-4, the J gene TRBJ1-1; D is unresolved. This CDR3 has 12 residues. Trimming removed 6 bases from V and 0 bases from J, with 5 bases in between. CDR3 residues: CASSFMNTEAFF. As DNA, the CDR3 is TGTGCCAGCAGCTTCATGAACACTGAAGCTTTCTTT.

Remarks on this clonotype: One junction end disagrees with the germline gene, perhaps due to a read error. The J gene is TRBJ2-5, the V gene TRBV5-6; D ambiguous. The CDR3 loop spans 15 amino acids. Looked up from germline, CDR1 is SGHDT and CDR2 is YYEEEE. CDR3 bases: TGTGCCGGCAGCTTGGGGTTATTGGGGCAAGAGACCCAGTACTTC. Its protein product is CAGSLGLLGQETQYF. The variable domain in full, with the rest retrieved from reference TRBV5-6 and TRBJ2-5, is DAGVTQSPTHLIKTRGQQVTLRCSPKSGHDTVSWYQQALGQGPQFIFQYYEEEERQRGNFPDRFSGHQFPNYSSELNVNALLLGDSALYLCAGSLGLLGQETQYFGPGTRLLVL.

Remarks on this clonotype: A much more abundant neighbour one base away suggests this may be a read error. This sequence joins TRBV5-1 and TRBJ2-3; no clear D. The CDR3 extends over 15 amino acids. Per the germline V gene, CDR1 is SGHRS and CDR2 is YFSETQ. Trimming shortened V by 0 bases and J by 4 bases, and 12 bases separated the two germline ends. The CDR3 protein is CASSLDADFSDTQYF. In DNA form, the CDR3 reads TGCGCCAGCAGCTTGGATGCGGATTTCTCAGATACGCAGTATTTT.

The rearrangement uses TRBV18 and TRBJ2-7; TRBD2 is a possible D gene (6 bases). Germline lookup yields CDR1 KGHSH and CDR2 LQKENI. This CDR3 has 14 residues. The V end lost 5 bases, the J end lost 0 bases, and 11 bases lay between the germline ends. The CDR3 reads CASSSGGYSYEQYF. CDR3 DNA sequence: TGTGCCAGCTCATCTGGGGGGTACTCCTACGAGCAGTACTTC. Drawing the rest from reference TRBV18 and TRBJ2-7, the complete variable domain is NAGVMQNPRHLVRRRGQEARLRCSPMKGHSHVYWYRQLPEEGLKFMVYLQKENIIDESGMPKERFSAEFPKEGPSILRIQQVVRGDSAAYFCASSSGGYSYEQYFGPGTRLTVT.

This clonotype came up a few times. The genes are TRBV28 and TRBJ1-5; D is possibly TRBD1 (5 bases). CDR3 length: 15 residues. With 2 bases removed from V and 1 base from J, the gap between germline ends came to 9 bases. Germline V lookup: CDR1 MDHEN, CDR2 SYDVKM. The CDR3 coding sequence is TGTGCCAGCAGTTTAACAGGATTAAGCAATCAGCCCCAGCATTTT. This encodes CASSLTGLSNQPQHF.

Turning to this clonotype: This clone may be a read error of a much larger clone one base away. J is TRBJ2-7 and V is TRBV7-2; TRBD2 aligns across 7 bases. The CDR3 is made up of 13 amino acids. Per germline, CDR1 SGHTA and CDR2 FQGNSA. The V gene end was trimmed by 3 bases and the J gene end by 4 bases; junction bases not matched to a gene: 3. The DNA of the CDR3 is TGTGCCAGCAGCTTTACTAGCGCTTACGAGCAGTACTTC. Its protein is CASSFTSAYEQYF.

A word on this clonotype: This could be a read error, since a much larger clone is one nucleotide away. This chain joins TRBV27 and TRBJ1-3; no clear D gene. Germline V gives CDR1 MNHEY, CDR2 SMNVEV (reference sequence). The CDR3 contains 15 residues. Trimming pared 3 bases from V and 9 bases from J, leaving 18 bases between. The CDR3 nucleotides are TGTGCCAGCAGTTTGTCCGGCAGCCATGCGGGCACCATATATTTT. Its protein product is CASSLSGSHAGTIYF.

Note on this clonotype: Because it lacks the conserved phenylalanine or tryptophan at the end, this CDR3 is likely a read error. The gene calls are TRBV7-9 and TRBJ1-2, with TRBD1 matching over 7 bases. The germline CDR1 and CDR2 sequences are SEHNR and FQNEAQ (reference sequence). This CDR3 contains 15 residues. J lost 4 bases, V lost 4 bases, and 9 bases had no gene match. The CDR3 reads CASSSIGTEAYGYTI. DNA for the CDR3: TGTGCCAGCAGCTCCATCGGGACAGAGGCCTATGGCTACACCATC.

CDR3 in amino acids: CASSYYNNYETQYF. As DNA, the CDR3 is TGTGCCAGCAGTTACTACAATAACTATGAGACCCAGTACTTC. The genes are TRBV6-2 or TRBV6-3 and TRBJ2-5, with D uncertain. The germline V gene encodes CDR1 MNHEY and CDR2 SVGEGT. The CDR3 has 14 amino acids. Trimming stripped 1 base from V and 5 bases from J, with 11 bases between.